These 9 T cell receptor beta chains came from one sample sequenced in a study of T cells after yellow fever vaccination (dated by TCRdb to the late 2010s). The library was generated by 5' RACE. The data were produced on an Illumina HiSeq 2500. Starting from the raw public reads, TCRdb applied fastp trimming at Q25, assembled clones with MiXCR and retained in-frame beta chains. Rows with one shared CDR3 protein collapse into an entry with the most common genes and DNA. Here the sample has roughly 4,400 distinct CDR3 sequences; over 3% occur a single time. The ten largest clones represent approximately 60% of the sample. Sample treatment or condition, as interpreted from the label and publication: live attenuated yellow fever vaccine strain. This material consisted of PBMCs, either bulk or a sorted T-cell subset (CD4+, CD8+, memory, or dextramer-sorted; not recorded which), taken 15 days after the yellow fever booster vaccination. All receptors come from a man aged 30 to 45 who received the YFV17D yellow fever vaccine.

This clonotype was picked up many times. The chain links TRBV19 to TRBJ2-3, with 8 bases matching TRBD1. J lost 1 base, V lost 6 bases, and 6 bases had no gene match. This CDR3 contains 15 residues. Germline V gene lookup returns CDR1 LNHDA and CDR2 SQIVND (reference sequence). The CDR3 loop is CASRTTGVGTDTQYF. CDR3 nucleotide sequence: TGTGCCAGTAGAACGACAGGGGTTGGCACAGATACGCAGTATTTT. Full variable domain (remainder filled in from reference TRBV19 and TRBJ2-3): DGGITQSPKYLFRKEGQNVTLSCEQNLNHDAMYWYRQDPGQGLRLIYYSQIVNDFQKGDIAEGYSVSREKKESFPLTVTSAQKNPTAFYLCASRTTGVGTDTQYFGPGTRLTVL.

This clonotype was counted ten times or more. The chain carries TRBV30 and TRBJ2-2; perhaps TRBD1 as D (6 bases). This CDR3 region has 17 residues. Trimming removed 4 bases from V and 1 base from J, with 19 bases in between. CDR1 is GTSNPN, CDR2 SVGIG, per germline (reference sequence). The CDR3 nucleotides are TGTGCCTGGACCTCAAGCTACAGGGTTTTGAACACCGGGGAGCTGTTTTTT. Encoded protein: CAWTSSYRVLNTGELFF. The variable domain in full, completed from reference TRBV30 and TRBJ2-2, reads SQTIHQWPATLVQPVGSPLSLECTVEGTSNPNLYWYRQAAGRGLQLLFYSVGIGQISSEVPQNLSASRPQDRQFILSSKKLLLSDSGFYLCAWTSSYRVLNTGELFFGEGSRLTVL.

This clonotype was detected ten times or more. The chain recombines TRBV10-3 with TRBJ2-6; D remains unclear. Germline lookup yields CDR1 ENHRY and CDR2 SYGVKD. V lost 6 bases, J lost 2 bases, and 5 bases lay in between. This CDR3 is built from 13 residues. Here the CDR3 reads CAISTTGANVLTF. CDR3 coding DNA: TGTGCCATCAGCACCACTGGGGCCAACGTCCTGACTTTC.

This clonotype occurred many times. V is TRBV6-1 and J is TRBJ2-2; unclear D gene. The CDR3 is 13 amino acids. The ends were cut back, 7 bases at V and 2 bases at J, with 8 bases in the middle. Germline CDR1 reads MNHNS; CDR2 reads SASEGT. The CDR3 reads CASKEDNTGELFF. CDR3 in DNA: TGTGCCAGCAAGGAAGACAACACCGGGGAGCTGTTTTTT.

This clonotype was picked up a small number of times. This sequence joins TRBV18 and TRBJ2-7; D perhaps matches TRBD1 (5 bases). The germline gives CDR1 KGHSH, CDR2 LQKENI. Trimming took 3 bases from V and 0 from J, leaving 18 bases between them. The CDR3 has 17 amino acids. The CDR3 is CASSPPKVGRSSYEQYF. CDR3 DNA sequence: TGTGCCAGCTCACCTCCGAAAGTGGGGCGGAGCTCCTACGAGCAGTACTTC.

This clonotype was detected many times. This chain joins TRBV21-1 and TRBJ1-5. TRBV21-1 is a listed pseudogene. The CDR3 covers 12 residues. CDR3 sequence: CASSPKTRPQHF. CDR3 nucleotides: TGTGCCAGCAGCCCAAAGACTAGGCCCCAGCATTTT.

This clonotype ranks as medium-sized. This sequence joins TRBV5-1 and TRBJ2-1; 12 bases align to TRBD2. The CDR3 spans 16 residues. V shed 4 bases and J 4 bases; nucleotides not matched to a gene: 6. The germline V gene encodes CDR1 SGHRS and CDR2 YFSETQ. Here the CDR3 reads CASSPGLAGLYNEQFF. DNA for the CDR3: TGCGCCAGCAGCCCCGGACTAGCGGGACTTTACAATGAGCAGTTCTTC. Drawing the rest from reference TRBV5-1 and TRBJ2-1, the complete variable domain is KAGVTQTPRYLIKTRGQQVTLSCSPISGHRSVSWYQQTPGQGLQFLFEYFSETQRNKGNFPGRFSGRQFSNSRSEMNVSTLELGDSALYLCASSPGLAGLYNEQFFGPGTRLTVL.

This clonotype was seen at least ten times. The chain joins TRBV5-4 to TRBJ2-1; D is unclear. Germline V gene lookup returns CDR1 SGHNT and CDR2 YYREEE (reference sequence). Trimming left V 0 bases short and J 5 bases short, with 12 bases between. CDR3 length: 15 residues. CDR3 nucleotide sequence: TGTGCCAGCAGCTTGGTAGACCGAACCGACAATGAGCAGTTCTTC. This translates into CASSLVDRTDNEQFF.

This clonotype has a count of ten or more. The chain carries TRBV28 and TRBJ2-7; 7 bases align to TRBD1. Germline lookup yields CDR1 MDHEN and CDR2 SYDVKM. V was pared by 3 bases and J by 4 bases, with 9 bases of the junction left unmatched. CDR3 size: 15 residues. The CDR3 region is CASSFWGQSLYEQYF. The CDR3 DNA is TGTGCCAGCAGTTTTTGGGGACAGAGCCTTTACGAGCAGTACTTC.